These T cell receptor beta chains were read from a single sample in a study of CD8 T cells in Susac syndrome. TCRdb independently ran MiXCR on the immunoSEQ multiplex PCR reads; one entry per CDR3 protein. The data show 200,000 to 250,000 distinct CDR3 sequences, 80% to 95% seen once. The material sequenced was CD8+ T cells from PBMCs. Source of these receptors: a human donor with multiple sclerosis. The CDR3 runs from the conserved cysteine through the conserved F or W. The D gene is left open where the match is weak. Clone size appears in some rows only: once, few, many, or a class for an expanded clone.

clone size,V gene,J gene,D gene,CDR3 protein,CDR3 DNA
-,TRBV7-9,TRBJ2-7,-,CASSSERTFEQYF,TGTGCCAGCAGCTCCGAGCGTACTTTCGAGCAGTACTTC
-,TRBV30,TRBJ1-4,TRBD1,CAWSFPRDRGNEKLFF,TGTGCCTGGAGTTTCCCCCGGGACAGGGGGAATGAAAAACTGTTTTTT
-,TRBV2,TRBJ2-1,-,CASSDQFAESSYNEQFF,TGTGCCAGCAGTGATCAGTTTGCGGAGAGCTCCTACAATGAGCAGTTCTTC
-,TRBV5-8,TRBJ2-7,-,CASGHGIEQYF,TGTGCCAGCGGTCACGGGATCGAGCAGTACTTC
-,TRBV12-5,TRBJ1-1,-,CASGLVPTRFPEAFF,TGTGCTAGTGGTTTGGTTCCGACGAGGTTCCCTGAAGCTTTCTTT
-,TRBV12-3/TRBV12-4,TRBJ1-1,TRBD1,CASSFLTGREYTEAFF,TGTGCCAGCAGTTTTTTGACAGGGAGGGAGTACACTGAAGCTTTCTTT
once,TRBV20-1,TRBJ2-2,TRBD1,CSVTGTGGKTGELFF,TGCAGTGTTACCGGGACAGGGGGCAAAACCGGGGAGCTGTTTTTT
once,TRBV6-5,TRBJ2-7,TRBD1,CASSYKGPGQGSYEQYF,TGTGCCAGCAGTTACAAAGGGCCGGGACAGGGTTCCTACGAGCAGTACTTC
-,TRBV7-9,TRBJ1-2,-,CASSLAGQGFYGYTF,TGTGCCAGCAGCTTAGCAGGGCAGGGATTCTATGGCTACACCTTC
-,TRBV25-1,TRBJ2-7,-,CASSEGRHLLTVCEQYF,TGTGCCAGCAGTGAAGGGCGGCATCTCCTTACGGTTTGCGAGCAGTACTTC
-,TRBV29-1,TRBJ2-2,TRBD2,CSVESGGDTGELFF,TGCAGCGTTGAAAGTGGGGGGGACACCGGGGAGCTGTTTTTT
once,TRBV28,TRBJ2-7,TRBD2,CASSPGLAEYEQYF,TGTGCCAGCAGTCCGGGACTAGCGGAGTACGAGCAGTACTTC
-,TRBV5-6,TRBJ1-1,-,CASSAGQGGNTEAFF,TGTGCCAGCAGCGCAGGGCAGGGAGGGAACACTGAAGCTTTCTTT
-,TRBV4-1,TRBJ1-4,-,CASSLMLPTNEKLFF,TGCGCCAGCAGCCTCATGTTACCAACTAATGAAAAACTGTTTTTT
-,TRBV11-2,TRBJ2-1,-,CASTSPLARSYNEQFF,TGTGCCAGCACCTCCCCATTAGCACGCTCCTACAATGAGCAGTTCTTC
-,TRBV5-1,TRBJ2-2,-,CASSRYPLANTGELFF,TGCGCCAGCAGTCGCTACCCCCTCGCGAACACCGGGGAGCTGTTTTTT
-,TRBV11-3,TRBJ1-3,-,CASSLGYERHSGNTIYF,TGTGCCAGCAGCTTAGGTTACGAACGCCACTCTGGAAACACCATATATTTT
-,TRBV12-3/TRBV12-4,TRBJ1-2,-,CASSLNTAGDGYTF,TGTGCCAGCAGTTTGAACACGGCCGGGGATGGCTACACCTTC
once,TRBV12-3/TRBV12-4,TRBJ2-7,-,CASSPGDGHQYEQYF,TGTGCCAGCAGTCCTGGGGACGGTCACCAATACGAGCAGTACTTC
-,TRBV7-8,TRBJ2-7,-,CASSLAGPRSSYEQYF,TGTGCCAGCAGCTTAGCGGGGCCCAGGAGCTCCTACGAGCAGTACTTC
-,TRBV7-9,TRBJ2-5,TRBD1,CASSFISDRGLETQYF,TGTGCCAGCAGTTTCATCTCGGACAGGGGGCTTGAGACCCAGTACTTC
-,TRBV7-9,TRBJ2-1,-,CASSSQLKQFF,TGTGCCAGCAGCTCCCAATTAAAGCAGTTCTTC
-,TRBV5-8,TRBJ2-3,-,CASSFWGGTDTQYF,TGTGCCAGCAGCTTCTGGGGCGGCACAGATACGCAGTATTTT
-,TRBV6-2/TRBV6-3,TRBJ1-2,-,CASSYPGGAEIFYGYTF,TGTGCCAGCAGTTACCCTGGAGGGGCCGAAATATTCTATGGCTACACCTTC
-,TRBV29-1,TRBJ1-2,-,CSVERASGTPNYGYTF,TGCAGCGTTGAACGGGCCTCCGGGACACCAAACTATGGCTACACCTTC
-,TRBV7-9,TRBJ2-1,-,CASFLGGGPGEQFF,TGTGCCAGCTTCCTCGGGGGAGGTCCGGGAGAGCAGTTCTTC
-,TRBV4-2,TRBJ2-7,TRBD2,CASSRSGLAEQYF,TGTGCCAGCAGCCGAAGCGGACTAGCGGAGCAGTACTTC
-,TRBV2,TRBJ1-5,-,CASSEAQTAQHF,TGTGCCAGCAGTGAAGCGCAGACAGCCCAGCATTTT
-,TRBV10-2,TRBJ2-7,-,CASGNPLGDEQYF,TGCGCCTCAGGGAACCCTTTGGGTGACGAGCAGTACTTC
-,TRBV20-1,TRBJ2-2,TRBD2,CSASDGLAGAGELFF,TGCAGTGCTAGTGATGGACTAGCGGGAGCCGGGGAGCTGTTTTTT
-,TRBV5-6,TRBJ2-7,-,CASSYHSYEQYF,TGTGCCAGCAGTTACCACTCCTACGAGCAGTACTTC
-,TRBV30,TRBJ1-2,-,CAWRGFGYTF,TGTGCCTGGAGGGGATTTGGCTACACCTTC
-,TRBV20-1,TRBJ2-7,-,CSAQQGPYEQYF,TGCAGTGCTCAACAGGGCCCCTACGAGCAGTACTTC
-,TRBV11-2,TRBJ2-1,TRBD2,CASSLVRRGGDEQFF,TGTGCCAGCAGCTTAGTGCGGCGGGGGGGGGATGAGCAGTTCTTC
-,TRBV27,TRBJ2-5,-,CASSLGWGRETQYF,TGTGCCAGCAGTTTGGGGTGGGGGAGAGAGACCCAGTACTTC
-,TRBV6-2/TRBV6-3,TRBJ1-1,-,CASSYSKELTEAFF,TGTGCCAGCAGTTACTCGAAAGAATTAACTGAAGCTTTCTTT
-,TRBV6-2/TRBV6-3,TRBJ1-5,TRBD1,CASSYLGTASYNQPQHF,TGTGCCAGCAGTTACCTCGGGACAGCTTCCTACAATCAGCCCCAGCATTTT